The entry below gives a single T cell receptor beta chain sequence along with its context. V gave up 6 bases and J gave up 1 base, with 16 bases separating them. The germline gives CDR1 MNHEY, CDR2 SMNVEV (reference sequence). The CDR3 length is 15 residues. The data are from a study of blood T cell repertoires in COVID-19. In the source study's methods: Quantification of nucleated cells was approximated via reference gene primer amplification. Measured with immunoSEQ multiplex PCR; TCRdb has only the in-frame clones, and not every one. V, J and clone size derive from that table, while D and trimming were established from the DNA sequence. The sample shows 150,000 to 200,000 clones, roughly four fifths of them seen only once.

This sequence was found in a woman aged 70-85 years with COVID-19, enrolled during active disease. The specimen sequenced was peripheral blood. The V call is TRBV27, the J call TRBJ2-7, with D possibly being TRBD2 (6 bases). The DNA for the CDR3 is TGTGCCAGCAGAAGTTCCCGGGAGTCTTCCTACGAGCAGTACTTC. Translation: CASRSSRESSYEQYF.